One sample yielded the 3 T cell receptor beta chains listed below, sequenced in a study of T-cell memory formation after mild COVID-19. MiXCR was run by TCRdb on the 5' RACE reads, yielding one entry per CDR3 protein. This table has hundreds of thousands of distinct CDR3 sequences, around 15% appearing once. Specimen: PBMCs or a T cell subset sorted from them (not recorded which). The source is a man between 18 and 29 years old who had mild COVID-19 (a few samples of this study predate the infection). Cell type and time point are not known.

The chain carries TRBV24-1 and TRBJ1-5; D is perhaps TRBD1 (5 bases). Trimming removed 7 bases from V and 0 bases from J, with 24 bases in between. Per germline, CDR1 KGHDR and CDR2 SFDVKD. The CDR3 is made up of 19 amino acids. This chain's CDR3 is CATSTSQASTPYSNQPQHF. The CDR3 DNA sequence: TGTGCCACCAGCACATCACAGGCGTCCACCCCTTATAGCAATCAGCCCCAGCATTTT.

This clonotype was recorded a few times. V usage is TRBV5-6 and J usage is TRBJ1-1, with a weak D call TRBD1 (5 bases). This CDR3 has 14 residues. Per germline, CDR1 SGHDT and CDR2 YYEEEE. The V and J ends lost 4 bases and 2 bases respectively, with 12 bases between them. In DNA, the CDR3 is TGTGCCAGCAGCGCGCCGGACACCAACACTGAAGCTTTCTTT. The encoded protein is CASSAPDTNTEAFF.

V is TRBV6-2 or TRBV6-3 and J is TRBJ2-6; tentatively, D is TRBD2 (7 bases). Trimming removed 7 bases at V and 0 bases at J, with 10 bases between. Per the germline V gene, CDR1 is MNHEY and CDR2 is SVGEGT. There are 15 residues in the CDR3. The DNA of the CDR3 is TGTGCCAGCAAAGGGGGGGTCTCTGGGGCCAACGTCCTGACTTTC. This codes for CASKGGVSGANVLTF.